A selection of T cell receptor beta chains follows, all from one sample in a study of blood T cells in healthy people across ages. TCRdb re-called the 5' RACE reads through MiXCR, storing one row per CDR3 protein. Of about 640,000 distinct CDR3 sequences listed, approximately 50% were seen once; the top ten hold over 30%. Material: blood. The receptor source for this set is a man aged 60-69 years in good health. Both conserved end residues are part of each CDR3. D genes are given only for firm matches. Expanded clones get a size class; other rows say once, few or many, or leave the size out.

TRBD1 . TRBJ1-2 TRBV7-9 CASSLGQGVRINYGYTF TGTGCCAGCAGCTTAGGACAGGGGGTCCGGATTAACTATGGCTACACCTTC
. . TRBJ2-7 TRBV10-3 CAITKAGSYEQYF TGTGCCATCACTAAGGCAGGCTCCTACGAGCAGTACTTC
. . TRBJ1-6 TRBV6-1 CASSEYRERALHF TGTGCCAGCAGTGAGTACAGGGAGCGAGCCCTCCACTTT
. . TRBJ2-1 TRBV20-1 CSAPMGVSYNEQFF TGCAGTGCGCCCATGGGGGTCTCTTACAATGAGCAGTTCTTC
. . TRBJ2-7 TRBV20-1 CSAEGDGTYEQYF TGCAGTGCTGAAGGGGACGGGACCTACGAGCAGTACTTC
. many TRBJ2-5 TRBV7-2 CASSVSGNGETQYF TGTGCCAGCAGCGTTTCTGGGAACGGGGAGACCCAGTACTTC
. . TRBJ1-5 TRBV7-2 CASSLEAGRSQPQHF TGTGCCAGCAGCTTAGAGGCGGGGAGGAGTCAGCCCCAGCATTTT
. . TRBJ2-6 TRBV5-6 CASSLGTVGLGANVLTF TGTGCCAGCAGCTTGGGGACAGTAGGGCTTGGGGCCAACGTCCTGACTTTC
. . TRBJ1-1 TRBV4-1 CATSPRGTRNTEAFF TGCGCCACCAGCCCCCGGGGCACCAGGAACACTGAAGCTTTCTTT
. . TRBJ2-7 TRBV9 CASSVVGASEQYF TGTGCCAGCAGCGTAGTCGGGGCGAGTGAGCAGTACTTC
. . TRBJ2-5 TRBV2 CASSDYSQETQYF TGTGCCAGCTCGGACTACTCACAAGAGACCCAGTACTTC
TRBD1 . TRBJ1-2 TRBV20-1 CSARDRGTVGANYGYTF TGCAGTGCCCGGGACAGGGGAACTGTGGGAGCTAACTATGGCTACACCTTC
. . TRBJ1-1 TRBV12-3/TRBV12-4 CASSFAMGMNTEAFF TGTGCCAGCAGTTTCGCGATGGGAATGAACACTGAAGCTTTCTTT
TRBD2 . TRBJ2-1 TRBV20-1 CSAPRGGRDEQFF TGCAGTGCTCCGCGGGGGGGCCGGGATGAGCAGTTCTTC
TRBD1 . TRBJ2-5 TRBV28 CASSLRQGEETQYF TGTGCCAGCAGTCTCCGGCAGGGGGAAGAGACCCAGTACTTC
TRBD2 . TRBJ2-1 TRBV29-1 CSAYSGGAGEQFF TGCAGCGCCTATAGCGGGGGGGCTGGTGAGCAGTTCTTC
. . TRBJ2-7 TRBV7-2 CASSLAVPSSYEQYF TGTGCCAGCAGCTTAGCCGTCCCAAGCTCCTACGAGCAGTACTTC
TRBD1 . TRBJ2-3 TRBV20-1 CSATTGADTQYF TGCAGTGCCACAACAGGGGCAGATACGCAGTATTTT
. . TRBJ2-5 TRBV29-1 CSVVQGGEETQYF TGCAGCGTTGTGCAGGGGGGGGAGGAGACCCAGTACTTC
TRBD2 . TRBJ2-7 TRBV7-2 CASSYRLAEQSSYEQYF TGTGCCAGCAGCTACCGACTAGCGGAGCAGAGCTCCTACGAGCAGTACTTC
. . TRBJ2-5 TRBV11-2 CASSLDYQSETQYF TGTGCCAGCAGCTTAGATTATCAGTCGGAGACCCAGTACTTC
. . TRBJ2-3 TRBV5-1 CASSLEGYMDTQYF TGCGCCAGCAGCTTGGAGGGGTACATGGATACGCAGTATTTT
TRBD1 . TRBJ2-1 TRBV5-1 CASSAGGDSYNEQFF TGCGCCAGCAGCGCAGGGGGCGACTCCTACAATGAGCAGTTCTTC
. . TRBJ2-5 TRBV3-1 CASSQDAAQETQYF TGTGCCAGCAGCCAAGATGCGGCCCAAGAGACCCAGTACTTC
. . TRBJ2-5 TRBV3-1 CASSQELETQYF TGTGCCAGCAGCCAGGAACTAGAGACCCAGTACTTC
TRBD1 few TRBJ1-4 TRBV12-5 CASGSGQSEKLFF TGTGCTAGTGGTTCGGGACAGAGCGAAAAACTGTTTTTT
. . TRBJ1-3 TRBV20-1 CSAWRGNTIYF TGCAGTGCATGGAGGGGTAACACCATATATTTT
. few TRBJ1-4 TRBV6-6 CASSSPRGPNEKLFF TGTGCCAGCAGTTCTCCGCGAGGGCCTAATGAAAAACTGTTTTTT
. few TRBJ2-1 TRBV12-3/TRBV12-4 CASEDPINNEQFF TGTGCCAGCGAGGACCCCATAAACAATGAGCAGTTCTTC
. . TRBJ1-1 TRBV6-4 CASSDSGQMNTEAFF TGTGCCAGCAGTGACTCGGGCCAAATGAACACTGAAGCTTTCTTT
. . TRBJ2-5 TRBV28 CASSRLNLNDRQETQYF TGTGCCAGCAGCCGTCTTAATCTCAATGACAGACAAGAGACCCAGTACTTC
. . TRBJ2-3 TRBV5-4 CASSHGRSKADTQYF TGTGCCAGCAGCCACGGACGATCAAAAGCAGATACGCAGTATTTT
. . TRBJ2-1 TRBV7-8 CASSSPVSGYNEQFF TGTGCCAGCAGCAGTCCTGTGTCTGGGTACAATGAGCAGTTCTTC
TRBD2 . TRBJ2-1 TRBV4-2 CASSQGRGIAGVQEQFF TGTGCCAGCAGCCAAGGACGGGGAATAGCGGGGGTCCAGGAGCAGTTCTTC
. many TRBJ2-5 TRBV29-1 CSVEWHLQETQYF TGCAGCGTTGAATGGCACCTCCAAGAGACCCAGTACTTC
TRBD2 . TRBJ2-5 TRBV20-1 CSVLSGREETQYF TGCAGTGTTCTTAGCGGGAGAGAAGAGACCCAGTACTTC
. . TRBJ2-3 TRBV11-2 CASSLNHAADTQYF TGTGCCAGCAGCTTAAACCACGCAGCAGATACGCAGTATTTT
. many TRBJ2-1 TRBV4-1 CASSQTGNNEQFF TGCGCCAGCAGCCAGACAGGTAACAATGAGCAGTTCTTC
. few TRBJ2-7 TRBV28 CASSRFGGPYEQYF TGTGCCAGCAGCAGGTTCGGGGGTCCCTACGAGCAGTACTTC
. few TRBJ2-1 TRBV7-2 CASSPRGGRPNEQFF TGTGCCAGCAGCCCTCGCGGGGGCCGACCCAATGAGCAGTTCTTC
. . TRBJ2-6 TRBV5-1 CASSLVRGSGANVLTF TGCGCCAGCAGCTTGGTCCGGGGCTCTGGGGCCAACGTCCTGACTTTC
. . TRBJ2-7 TRBV6-1 CASLEANRVESAQYF TGTGCCAGCCTTGAAGCGAACAGGGTGGAATCGGCCCAGTACTTC
. few TRBJ2-4 TRBV4-1 CASSHRTVAKNIQYF TGCGCCAGCAGCCACCGGACAGTAGCCAAAAACATTCAGTACTTC
. few TRBJ1-6 TRBV28 CASSPGQIYNSPLHF TGTGCCAGCAGTCCCGGACAGATATATAATTCACCCCTCCACTTT